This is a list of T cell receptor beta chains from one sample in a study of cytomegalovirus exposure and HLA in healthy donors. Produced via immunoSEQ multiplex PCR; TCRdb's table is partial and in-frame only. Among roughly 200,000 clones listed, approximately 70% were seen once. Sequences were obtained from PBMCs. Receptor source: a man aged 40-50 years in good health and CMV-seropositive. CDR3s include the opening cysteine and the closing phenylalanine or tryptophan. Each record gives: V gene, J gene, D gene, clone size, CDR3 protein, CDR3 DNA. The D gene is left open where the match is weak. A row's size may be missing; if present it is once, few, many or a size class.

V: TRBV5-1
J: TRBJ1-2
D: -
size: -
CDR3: CASSSWGGRDGYTF
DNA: TGCGCCAGCAGCTCATGGGGGGGAAGAGATGGCTACACCTTC

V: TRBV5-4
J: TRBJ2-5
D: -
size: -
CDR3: CASSNGPTGEETQYF
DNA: TGTGCCAGCAGCAACGGACCAACGGGGGAGGAGACCCAGTACTTC

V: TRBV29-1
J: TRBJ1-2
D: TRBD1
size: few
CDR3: CSVEVMKGTVNYGYTF
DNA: TGCAGCGTTGAAGTGATGAAGGGGACAGTTAACTATGGCTACACCTTC

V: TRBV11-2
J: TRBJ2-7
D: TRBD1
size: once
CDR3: CASSPLDRGYEQYF
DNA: TGTGCCAGCAGCCCGTTGGACAGGGGCTACGAGCAGTACTTC

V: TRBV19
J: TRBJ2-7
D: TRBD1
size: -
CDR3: CASSIDGDSSNEQYF
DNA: TGTGCCAGTAGTATAGACGGGGACAGCTCCAACGAGCAGTACTTC

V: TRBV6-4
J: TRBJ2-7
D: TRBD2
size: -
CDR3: CANPRDYPIPLYRNEQYF
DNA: TGTGCCAACCCCCGGGACTACCCTATCCCCCTATATAGGAACGAGCAGTACTTC

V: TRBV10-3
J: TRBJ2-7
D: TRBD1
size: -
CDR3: CATTPTGTGTYEQYF
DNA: TGTGCCACAACACCAACCGGGACAGGGACCTACGAGCAGTACTTC

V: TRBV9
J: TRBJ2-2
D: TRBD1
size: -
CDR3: CASSVHPGQSRTGELFF
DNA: TGTGCCAGCAGCGTACACCCGGGACAGAGTAGAACCGGGGAGCTGTTTTTT

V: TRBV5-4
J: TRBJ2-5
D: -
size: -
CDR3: CASSFGREETQYF
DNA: TGTGCCAGCAGCTTTGGCAGGGAAGAGACCCAGTACTTC

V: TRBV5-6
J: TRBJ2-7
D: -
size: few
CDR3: CASSSGYYEQYF
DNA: TGTGCCAGCAGCTCCGGTTACTACGAGCAGTACTTC

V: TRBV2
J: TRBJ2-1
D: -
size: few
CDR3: CASRTLPWPEQFF
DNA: TGTGCCAGCAGAACCTTGCCGTGGCCTGAGCAGTTCTTC

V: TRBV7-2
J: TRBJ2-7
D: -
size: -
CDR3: CASSRDREDEQYF
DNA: TGTGCCAGCAGCCGTGACAGGGAGGACGAGCAGTACTTC

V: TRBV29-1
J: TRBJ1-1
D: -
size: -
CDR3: CSVEVGGVTEAFF
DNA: TGCAGCGTTGAGGTCGGGGGGGTAACTGAAGCTTTCTTT

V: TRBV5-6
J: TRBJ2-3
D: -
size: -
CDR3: CAGNYYGGSTDTQYF
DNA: TGTGCCGGGAACTACTATGGGGGGAGCACAGATACGCAGTATTTT

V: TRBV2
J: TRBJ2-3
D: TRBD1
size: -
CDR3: CASSGGTVTDTQYF
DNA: TGTGCCAGCAGTGGAGGGACAGTCACAGATACGCAGTATTTT

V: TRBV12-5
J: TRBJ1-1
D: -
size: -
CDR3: CASGFYRGTEAFF
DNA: TGTGCTAGTGGTTTTTACCGCGGGACTGAAGCTTTCTTT

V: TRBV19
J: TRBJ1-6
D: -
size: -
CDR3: CASSRREIDSPLHF
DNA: TGTGCCAGTAGTCGCCGGGAGATAGATTCACCCCTCCACTTT

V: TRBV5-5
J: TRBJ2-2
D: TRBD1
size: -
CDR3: CASSLWQGAAGELFF
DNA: TGTGCCAGCAGCTTGTGGCAGGGGGCCGCCGGGGAGCTGTTTTTT

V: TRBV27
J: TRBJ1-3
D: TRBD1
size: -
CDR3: CASSTGTGPSERGNTIYF
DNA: TGTGCCAGCAGTACCGGGACAGGGCCTTCCGAACGGGGAAACACCATATATTTT

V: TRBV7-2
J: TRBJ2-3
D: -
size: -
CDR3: CASSWGPATDTQYF
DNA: TGTGCCAGCAGCTGGGGGCCCGCGACAGATACGCAGTATTTT

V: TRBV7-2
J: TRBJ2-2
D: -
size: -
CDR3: CASSLDFPPTGELFF
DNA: TGTGCCAGCAGCTTAGATTTCCCTCCCACCGGGGAGCTGTTTTTT

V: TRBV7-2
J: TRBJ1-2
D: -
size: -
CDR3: CASSLTSYTF
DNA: TGTGCCAGCAGCTTAACAAGCTACACCTTC

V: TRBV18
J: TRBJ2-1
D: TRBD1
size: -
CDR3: CASVPGQGVNEQFF
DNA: TGTGCCAGCGTACCGGGACAGGGGGTCAATGAGCAGTTCTTC

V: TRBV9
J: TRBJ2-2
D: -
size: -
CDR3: CASSGSTGSNTGELFF
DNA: TGTGCCAGCAGCGGATCCACAGGGAGCAACACCGGGGAGCTGTTTTTT

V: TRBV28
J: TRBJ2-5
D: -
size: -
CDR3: CASSFFGQAGEETQYF
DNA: -

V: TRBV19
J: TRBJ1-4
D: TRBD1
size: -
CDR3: CASTPGTGGVWEKLFF
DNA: TGTGCCAGTACCCCCGGGACAGGGGGTGTTTGGGAAAAACTGTTTTTT

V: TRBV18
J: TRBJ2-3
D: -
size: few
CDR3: CASSPNGENGHTQYF
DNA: TGTGCCAGCTCACCAAACGGGGAAAACGGCCATACGCAGTATTTT

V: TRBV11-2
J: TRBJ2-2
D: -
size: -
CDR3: CASSLRGWTGELFF
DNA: TGTGCCAGCAGCTTAAGGGGGTGGACCGGGGAGCTGTTTTTT

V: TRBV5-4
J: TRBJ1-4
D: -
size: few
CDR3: CASSYGEKLFF
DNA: TGTGCCAGCAGCTACGGGGAAAAACTGTTTTTT

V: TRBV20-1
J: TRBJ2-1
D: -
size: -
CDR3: CSASRGNEQFF
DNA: TGCAGTGCTAGTCGGGGAAATGAGCAGTTCTTC

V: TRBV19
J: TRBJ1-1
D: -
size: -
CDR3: CASSTPRGANTEAFF
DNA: TGTGCCAGTAGTACCCCACGGGGGGCGAACACTGAAGCTTTCTTT

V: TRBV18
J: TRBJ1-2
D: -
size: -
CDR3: CASSPGDLYGYTF
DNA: TGTGCCAGCTCACCCGGGGATCTCTATGGCTACACCTTC

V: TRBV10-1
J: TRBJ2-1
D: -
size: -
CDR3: CASSDWTDHNEQFF
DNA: TGCGCCAGCAGTGACTGGACAGACCACAATGAGCAGTTCTTC

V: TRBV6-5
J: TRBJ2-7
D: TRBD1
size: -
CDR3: CASSPGTGVYEQYF
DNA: TGTGCCAGCAGTCCCGGGACAGGGGTATACGAGCAGTACTTC

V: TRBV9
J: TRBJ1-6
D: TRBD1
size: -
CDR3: CASSRQGNSPLHF
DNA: TGTGCCAGCAGCAGACAGGGAAATTCACCCCTCCACTTT

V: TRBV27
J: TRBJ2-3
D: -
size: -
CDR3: CASGGLPFDTQYF
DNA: TGTGCCAGCGGGGGACTGCCGTTTGATACGCAGTATTTT

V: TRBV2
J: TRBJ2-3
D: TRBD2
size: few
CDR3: CASRTGLAGGTDTQYF
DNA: TGTGCCAGCAGAACGGGACTAGCGGGGGGCACAGATACGCAGTATTTT

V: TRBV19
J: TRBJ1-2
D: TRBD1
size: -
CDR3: CASSILQGDGYTF
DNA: TGTGCCAGTAGTATCCTCCAGGGGGATGGCTACACCTTC

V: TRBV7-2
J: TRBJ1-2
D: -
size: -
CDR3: CASSLGPGNYGYTF
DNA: TGTGCCAGCAGCTTGGGCCCGGGGAACTATGGCTACACCTTC

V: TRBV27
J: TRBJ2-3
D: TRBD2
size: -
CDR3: CASRAGTSVALVSSTDTQYF
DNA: TGTGCCAGCAGGGCAGGGACTAGCGTTGCCCTTGTTTCTAGCACAGATACGCAGTATTTT

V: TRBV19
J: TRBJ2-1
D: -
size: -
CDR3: CASSINRDHNEQFF
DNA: TGTGCCAGTAGTATTAACAGGGACCACAATGAGCAGTTCTTC

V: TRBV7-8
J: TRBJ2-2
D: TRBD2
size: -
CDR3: CASSLVQRGGGELFF
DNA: TGTGCCAGCAGCTTAGTTCAGCGGGGGGGCGGGGAGCTGTTTTTT

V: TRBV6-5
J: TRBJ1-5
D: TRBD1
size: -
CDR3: CASSYSRGSNQPQHF
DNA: TGTGCCAGCAGTTACTCCAGGGGGAGCAATCAGCCCCAGCATTTT

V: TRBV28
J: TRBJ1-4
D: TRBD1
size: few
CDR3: CASSSSTGEVFF
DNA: TGTGCCAGCAGTTCCTCGACAGGGGAGGTGTTTTTT

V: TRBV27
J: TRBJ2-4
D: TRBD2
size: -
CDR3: CASSRSPGGGGYF
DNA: TGTGCCAGCTCTCGTAGCCCGGGAGGGGGGGGGTACTTC

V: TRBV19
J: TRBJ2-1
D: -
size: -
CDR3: CASTLRGGLDNEQFF
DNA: TGTGCCAGTACCCTTAGGGGGGGCCTGGACAATGAGCAGTTCTTC

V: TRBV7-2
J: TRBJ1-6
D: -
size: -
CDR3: CASSLAHYNSPLHF
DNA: TGTGCCAGCAGCTTGGCCCACTATAATTCACCCCTCCACTTT

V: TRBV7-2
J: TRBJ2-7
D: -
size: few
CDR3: CASSLARGYEQYF
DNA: TGTGCCAGCAGCTTAGCGCGGGGCTACGAGCAGTACTTC

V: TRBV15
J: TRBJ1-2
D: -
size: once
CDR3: CATSRDSNYGYTF
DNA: TGTGCCACCAGCAGAGACAGTAACTATGGCTACACCTTC

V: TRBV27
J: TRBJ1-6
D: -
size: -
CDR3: CASSPGFTYNSPLHF
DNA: TGTGCCAGCAGTCCGGGGTTCACCTATAATTCACCCCTCCACTTT

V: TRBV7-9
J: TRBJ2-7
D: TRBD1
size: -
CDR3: CASSSGQGVDEQYF
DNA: TGTGCCAGCAGTTCGGGACAGGGGGTTGACGAGCAGTACTTC

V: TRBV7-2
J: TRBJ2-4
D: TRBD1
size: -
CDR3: CASSPRQGLGAKNIQYF
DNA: TGTGCCAGCAGCCCCCGACAGGGTTTAGGGGCCAAAAACATTCAGTACTTC